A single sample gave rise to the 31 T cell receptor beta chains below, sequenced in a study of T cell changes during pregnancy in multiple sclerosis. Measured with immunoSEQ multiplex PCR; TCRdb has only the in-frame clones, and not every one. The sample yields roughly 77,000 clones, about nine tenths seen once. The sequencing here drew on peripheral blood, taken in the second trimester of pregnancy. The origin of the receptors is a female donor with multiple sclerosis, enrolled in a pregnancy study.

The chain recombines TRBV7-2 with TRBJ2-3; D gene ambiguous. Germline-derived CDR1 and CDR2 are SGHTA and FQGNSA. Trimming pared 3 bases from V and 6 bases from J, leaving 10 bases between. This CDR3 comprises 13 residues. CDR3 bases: TGTGCCAGCAGCTTCGTCTTCGGGGATACGCAGTATTTT. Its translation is CASSFVFGDTQYF.

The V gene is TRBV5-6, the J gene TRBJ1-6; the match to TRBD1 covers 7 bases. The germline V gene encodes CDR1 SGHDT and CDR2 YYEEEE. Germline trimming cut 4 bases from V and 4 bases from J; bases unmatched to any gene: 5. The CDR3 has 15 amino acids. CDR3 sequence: CASSGGTEYNSPLHF. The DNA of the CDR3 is TGTGCCAGCAGCGGAGGGACAGAGTATAATTCACCCCTCCACTTT.

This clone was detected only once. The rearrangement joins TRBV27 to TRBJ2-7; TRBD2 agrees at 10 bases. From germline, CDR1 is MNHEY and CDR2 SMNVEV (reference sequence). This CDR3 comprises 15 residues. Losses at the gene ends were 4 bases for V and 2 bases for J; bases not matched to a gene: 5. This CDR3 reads CASSSLAGAPYEQYF. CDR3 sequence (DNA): TGTGCCAGCAGTTCGCTAGCGGGGGCACCCTACGAGCAGTACTTC.

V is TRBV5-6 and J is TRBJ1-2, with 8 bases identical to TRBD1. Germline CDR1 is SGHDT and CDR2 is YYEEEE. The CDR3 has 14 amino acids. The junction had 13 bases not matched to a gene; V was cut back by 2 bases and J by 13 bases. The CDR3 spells CASSFTTGARVTTF. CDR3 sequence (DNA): TGTGCCAGCAGCTTTACGACAGGGGCCAGGGTTACCACCTTC.

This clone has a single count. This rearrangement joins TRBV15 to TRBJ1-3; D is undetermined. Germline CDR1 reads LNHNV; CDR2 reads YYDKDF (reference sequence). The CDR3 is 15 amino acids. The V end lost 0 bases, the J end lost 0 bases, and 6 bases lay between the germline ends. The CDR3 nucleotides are TGTGCCACCAGCAGAGAAGGAGACTCTGGAAACACCATATATTTT. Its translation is CATSREGDSGNTIYF. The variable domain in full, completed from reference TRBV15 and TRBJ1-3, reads DAMVIQNPRYQVTQFGKPVTLSCSQTLNHNVMYWYQQKSSQAPKLLFHYYDKDFNNEADTPDNFQSRRPNTSFCFLDIRSPGLGDTAMYLCATSREGDSGNTIYFGEGSWLTVV.

CDR3 in DNA: TGTGCCAGCAGAACGACAGGGGCCGCCGGGGACACCATATATTTT. Its protein product is CASRTTGAAGDTIYF. The rearrangement links TRBV28 to TRBJ1-3, with 8 positions matching TRBD1. Germline V gene lookup returns CDR1 MDHEN and CDR2 SYDVKM. This CDR3 comprises 15 residues. V lost 6 bases, J lost 8 bases, and 12 bases stayed unmatched.

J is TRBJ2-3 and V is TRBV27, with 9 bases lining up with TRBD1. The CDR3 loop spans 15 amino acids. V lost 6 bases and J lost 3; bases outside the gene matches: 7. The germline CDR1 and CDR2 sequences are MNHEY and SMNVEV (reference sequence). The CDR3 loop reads CASSPRDRATDTQYF. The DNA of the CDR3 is TGTGCCAGCAGCCCACGGGACAGGGCAACAGATACGCAGTATTTT.

In nucleotides, the CDR3 is TGCGCCAGCAGCCAAGATAACAGGAGACGGAATAATGAAAAACTGTTTTTT. Protein product: CASSQDNRRRNNEKLFF. V gene TRBV4-3 combines with J gene TRBJ1-4, with TRBD1 as a possible D gene (5 bases). Trimming took 0 bases from V and 4 from J, leaving 15 bases between them. The CDR3 covers 17 residues. CDR1 is LGHNA, CDR2 YSLEER, per germline.

CDR3 sequence (DNA): TGTGCCAGCTCACCACGGGACAGGGTTACGGACTATGGCTACACCTTC. Translation: CASSPRDRVTDYGYTF. The rearrangement links TRBV18 to TRBJ1-2, with 9 bases identical to TRBD1. The CDR3 sequence is 16 residues long. With V trimmed by 1 base and J by 3 bases, 6 bases remained unmatched. CDR1 and CDR2 from the germline V gene are KGHSH and LQKENI.

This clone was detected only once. CDR3 sequence: CASNPTGLGGELFF. CDR3 DNA: TGTGCCAGCAACCCGACCGGACTCGGGGGGGAGCTGTTTTTT. V is TRBV14 and J is TRBJ2-2, with D perhaps matching TRBD2 (5 bases). Germline values: CDR1 SGHDN, CDR2 FVKESK. The CDR3 extends over 14 amino acids. Deletions cut 7 bases from V and 8 bases from J, with 17 bases between.

CDR3 protein: CASRVPGLAEETQYF. The CDR3 DNA reads as TGTGCCAGCAGAGTTCCGGGACTAGCGGAAGAGACCCAGTACTTC. The chain links TRBV7-9 to TRBJ2-5; 11 bases map to TRBD2. Trimming took 6 bases from V and 3 from J; bases not matched to a gene: 6. Germline V gene data show CDR1 as SEHNR and CDR2 as FQNEAQ (reference sequence). The CDR3 sequence is 15 residues long.

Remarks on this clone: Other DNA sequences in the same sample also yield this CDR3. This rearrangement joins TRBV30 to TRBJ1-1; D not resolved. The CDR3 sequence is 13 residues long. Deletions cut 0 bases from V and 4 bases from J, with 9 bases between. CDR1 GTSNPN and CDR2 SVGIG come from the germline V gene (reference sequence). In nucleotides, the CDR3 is TGTGCCTGGAGTGTAGGAGGGAGCACTGAAGCTTTCTTT. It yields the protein CAWSVGGSTEAFF.

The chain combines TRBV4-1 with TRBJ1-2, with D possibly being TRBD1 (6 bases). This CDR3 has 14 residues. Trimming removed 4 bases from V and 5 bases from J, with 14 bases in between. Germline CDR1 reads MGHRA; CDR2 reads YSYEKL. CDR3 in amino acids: CASSPPGHLYGYTF. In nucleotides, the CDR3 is TGCGCCAGCAGCCCCCCGGGACACCTTTATGGCTACACCTTC.

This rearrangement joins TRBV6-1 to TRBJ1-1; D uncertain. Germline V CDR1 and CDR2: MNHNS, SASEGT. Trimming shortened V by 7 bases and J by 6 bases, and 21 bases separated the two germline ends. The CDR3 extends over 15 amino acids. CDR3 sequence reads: CASTPRQVEAAEAFF. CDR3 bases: TGTGCCAGCACCCCTCGGCAGGTCGAAGCGGCTGAAGCTTTCTTT.

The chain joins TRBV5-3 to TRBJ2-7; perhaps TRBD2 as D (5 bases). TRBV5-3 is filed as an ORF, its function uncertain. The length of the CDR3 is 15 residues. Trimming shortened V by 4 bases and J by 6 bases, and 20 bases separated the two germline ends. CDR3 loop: CARSRGPKVTAEQYF. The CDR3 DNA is TGTGCCAGAAGCCGCGGGCCGAAAGTTACCGCCGAGCAGTACTTC.

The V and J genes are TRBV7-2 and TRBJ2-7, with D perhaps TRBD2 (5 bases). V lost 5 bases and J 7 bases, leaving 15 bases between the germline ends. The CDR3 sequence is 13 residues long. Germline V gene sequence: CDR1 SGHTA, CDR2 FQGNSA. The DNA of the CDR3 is TGTGCCAGCAGCCTACCGGGATTGGGAGAGCAGTACTTC. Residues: CASSLPGLGEQYF.

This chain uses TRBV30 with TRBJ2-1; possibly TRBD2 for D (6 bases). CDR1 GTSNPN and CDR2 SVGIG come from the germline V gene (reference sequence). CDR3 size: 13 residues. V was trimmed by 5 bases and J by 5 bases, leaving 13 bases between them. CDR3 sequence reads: CAWGGTLNNEQFF. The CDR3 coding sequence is TGTGCCTGGGGGGGGACTTTAAACAATGAGCAGTTCTTC.

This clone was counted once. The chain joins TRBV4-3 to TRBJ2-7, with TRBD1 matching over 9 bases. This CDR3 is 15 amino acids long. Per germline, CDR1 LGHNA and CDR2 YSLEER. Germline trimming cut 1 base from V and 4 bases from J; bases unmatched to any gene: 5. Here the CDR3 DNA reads TGCGCCAGCAGCCAAGCCGGGACAGGGACATACGAGCAGTACTTC. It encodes CASSQAGTGTYEQYF.

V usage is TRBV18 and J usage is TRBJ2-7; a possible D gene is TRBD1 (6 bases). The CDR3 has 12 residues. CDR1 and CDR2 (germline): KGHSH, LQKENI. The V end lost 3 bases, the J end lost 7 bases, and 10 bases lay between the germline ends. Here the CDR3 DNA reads TGTGCCAGCTCACCCACAGGGTGGGAGCAGTACTTC. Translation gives CASSPTGWEQYF.

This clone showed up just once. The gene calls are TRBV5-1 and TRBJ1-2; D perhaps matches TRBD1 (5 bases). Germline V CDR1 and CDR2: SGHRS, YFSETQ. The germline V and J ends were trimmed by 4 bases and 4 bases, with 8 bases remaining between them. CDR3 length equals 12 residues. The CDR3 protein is CASSQDSYGYTF. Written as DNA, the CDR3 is TGCGCCAGCAGCCAAGACAGCTATGGCTACACCTTC.

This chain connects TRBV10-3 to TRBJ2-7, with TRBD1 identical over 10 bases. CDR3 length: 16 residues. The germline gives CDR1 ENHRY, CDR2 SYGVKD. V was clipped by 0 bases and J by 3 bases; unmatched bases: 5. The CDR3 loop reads CAISESGGQGIYEQYF. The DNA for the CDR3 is TGTGCCATCAGTGAGTCGGGGGGACAGGGGATCTACGAGCAGTACTTC.

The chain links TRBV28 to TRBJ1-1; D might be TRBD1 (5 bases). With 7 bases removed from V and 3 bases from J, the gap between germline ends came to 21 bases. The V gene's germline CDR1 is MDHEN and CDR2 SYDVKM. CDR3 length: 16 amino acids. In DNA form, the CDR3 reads TGTGCCAGCATGGGACCCATGGGGGGGATCTACACTGAAGCTTTCTTT. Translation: CASMGPMGGIYTEAFF.

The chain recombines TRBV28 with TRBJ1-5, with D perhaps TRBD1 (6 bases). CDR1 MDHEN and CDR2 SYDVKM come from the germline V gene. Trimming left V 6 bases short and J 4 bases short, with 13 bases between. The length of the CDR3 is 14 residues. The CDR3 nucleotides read TGTGCCAGCAGGGCCTCAGGGGAAAATCAGCCCCAGCATTTT. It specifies CASRASGENQPQHF.

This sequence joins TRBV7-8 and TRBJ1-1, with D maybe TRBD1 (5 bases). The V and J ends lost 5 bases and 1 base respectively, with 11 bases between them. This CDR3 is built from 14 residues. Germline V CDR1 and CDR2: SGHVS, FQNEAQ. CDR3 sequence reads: CASSAGPQNTEAFF. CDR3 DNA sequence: TGTGCCAGCAGCGCGGGACCCCAGAACACTGAAGCTTTCTTT.

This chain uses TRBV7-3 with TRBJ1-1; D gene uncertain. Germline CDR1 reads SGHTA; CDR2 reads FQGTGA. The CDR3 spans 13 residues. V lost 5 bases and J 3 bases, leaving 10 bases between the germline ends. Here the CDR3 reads CASSPGRYTEAFF. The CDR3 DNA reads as TGTGCCAGCAGCCCAGGCAGATACACTGAAGCTTTCTTT.

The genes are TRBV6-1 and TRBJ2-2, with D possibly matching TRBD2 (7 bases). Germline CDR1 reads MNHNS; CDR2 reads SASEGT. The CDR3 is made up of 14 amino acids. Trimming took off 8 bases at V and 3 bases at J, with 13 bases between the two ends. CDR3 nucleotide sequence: TGTGCCAGCGGGGGGGGCGGTTACACCGGGGAGCTGTTTTTT. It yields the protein CASGGGGYTGELFF.

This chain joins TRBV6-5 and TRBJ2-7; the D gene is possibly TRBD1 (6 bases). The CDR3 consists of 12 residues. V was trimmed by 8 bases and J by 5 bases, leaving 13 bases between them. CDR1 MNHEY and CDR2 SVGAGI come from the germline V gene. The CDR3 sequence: CASGGYMDEQYF. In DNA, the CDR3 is TGTGCCAGCGGGGGCTATATGGACGAGCAGTACTTC.

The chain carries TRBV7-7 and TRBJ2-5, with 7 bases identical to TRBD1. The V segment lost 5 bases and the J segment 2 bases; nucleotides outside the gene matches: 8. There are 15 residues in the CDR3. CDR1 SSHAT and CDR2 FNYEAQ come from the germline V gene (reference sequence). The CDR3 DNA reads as TGTGCCAGCAGCCTAAGGACAGGTCCTCAAGAGACCCAGTACTTC. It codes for CASSLRTGPQETQYF.

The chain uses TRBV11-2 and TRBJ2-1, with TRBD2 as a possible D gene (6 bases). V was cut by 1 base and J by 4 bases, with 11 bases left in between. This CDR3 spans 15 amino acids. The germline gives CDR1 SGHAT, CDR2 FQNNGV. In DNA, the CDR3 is TGTGCCAGCAGCTTAGTGGCGGGGACTTACAATGAGCAGTTCTTC. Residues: CASSLVAGTYNEQFF. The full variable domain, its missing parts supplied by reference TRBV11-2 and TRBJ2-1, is EAGVAQSPRYKIIEKRQSVAFWCNPISGHATLYWYQQILGQGPKLLIQFQNNGVVDDSQLPKDRFSAERLKGVDSTLKIQPAKLEDSAVYLCASSLVAGTYNEQFFGPGTRLTVL.

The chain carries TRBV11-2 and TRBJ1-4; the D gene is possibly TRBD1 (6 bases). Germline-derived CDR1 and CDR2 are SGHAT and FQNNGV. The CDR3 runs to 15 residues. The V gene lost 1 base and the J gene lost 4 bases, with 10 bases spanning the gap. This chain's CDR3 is CASSLVAGVNEKLFF. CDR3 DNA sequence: TGTGCCAGCAGCTTAGTGGCAGGGGTTAATGAAAAACTGTTTTTT.

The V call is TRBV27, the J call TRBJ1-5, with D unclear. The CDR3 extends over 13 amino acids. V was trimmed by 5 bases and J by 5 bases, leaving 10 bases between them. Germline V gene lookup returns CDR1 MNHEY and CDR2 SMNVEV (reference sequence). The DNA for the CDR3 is TGTGCCAGCAGTCCCTCGGGGTATCAGCCCCAGCATTTT. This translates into CASSPSGYQPQHF.